The entry below gives a single T cell receptor (beta chain) sequence along with its context. Its antigen remains unknown. The data are from a study of T-cell reconstitution after alpha-beta-depleted transplantation in children. Study-level findings and limits: The study reportedly traced alpha-beta T cells about two months after transplant to several hundred expanded graft clones. One year after transplant, T-cell counts and diversity came mostly from newly produced T cells. At day 60, the high TCRbeta diversity found in some patients originated from recipient T cells and thymic progenitors that had survived.

This CDR3 comprises 15 residues. V lost 5 bases and J lost 0; bases outside the gene matches: 7. For TCRbeta, the library was prepared with unique molecular identifiers. TCRdb used MiXCR to reprocess the PCR reads, holding one entry per CDR3 protein. The sample lists some 830,000 distinct CDR3 sequences; about 15% were seen once. This clonotype originated in a male patient between 10 and 17 years old who had a stem cell transplant for acute lymphoblastic leukemia, so the T cells may come from the graft donor. The material was PBMCs, mostly from graft donor cells, obtained 360 days after TCRalphabeta/CD19-depleted stem cell transplant. V gene TRBV12-3 or TRBV12-4 combines with J gene TRBJ2-7; the match to TRBD1 covers 7 bases. CDR3 coding DNA: TGTGCCAGCAGTGGGACCGGGACAGCCTCCTACGAGCAGTACTTC. Protein: CASSGTGTASYEQYF.